A single T cell receptor (beta chain) is shown here with its context. The data were produced by immunoSEQ multiplex PCR, yet TCRdb's version contains in-frame clones alone and is incomplete. Among 200,000 to 250,000 clones listed, 84% were seen once. The data belong to a study of blood T cell repertoires in COVID-19. Study in general: Italy, Spain and the United States were the sources of the convalescent and acute COVID-19 samples.

In Seattle, patients joined the study during active infection and were tracked longitudinally. The CDR3 is 11 amino acids. CDR1 and CDR2 (germline): MDHEN, SYDVKM. V lost 3 bases and J lost 5, with 4 bases in between. Specimen: peripheral blood. This chain connects TRBV28 to TRBJ1-2; no reliable D call. The receptor was isolated from a woman older than 75 with COVID-19, enrolled during active disease. This chain's CDR3 is CASSFRYGYTF. The CDR3 DNA reads TGTGCCAGCAGTTTTCGGTATGGCTACACCTTC.